This entry lists 11 T cell receptor beta chains sequenced from one sample in a study of PD-1 blockade in classical Hodgkin lymphoma. Profiled with immunoSEQ multiplex PCR; TCRdb holds only in-frame clones, not every one. This sample has over 85,000 clones, with just over 90% found just once. Time point meaning: cycle 4 day 1 (C4D1), after about 6 weeks of nivolumab. Relapse after autologous stem cell transplantation occurred in every patient, and brentuximab vedotin exposure varied. This specimen was peripheral blood mononuclear cells (PBMCs), taken before the fourth cycle of nivolumab. Every receptor here comes from a human donor with classical Hodgkin lymphoma.

This clone was seen just once. The V call is TRBV7-2, the J call TRBJ1-2; 9 positions agree with TRBD1. This CDR3 is 15 amino acids long. The V segment lost 3 bases and the J segment 5 bases; nucleotides outside the gene matches: 7. The germline gives CDR1 SGHTA, CDR2 FQGNSA. CDR3 nucleotide sequence: TGTGCCAGCAGCTTCCGGACAGGGGATATATATGGCTACACCTTC. Translation: CASSFRTGDIYGYTF.

The chain links TRBV7-9 to TRBJ1-1; D gene ambiguous. Per germline, CDR1 SEHNR and CDR2 FQNEAQ (reference sequence). There are 11 residues in the CDR3. V was clipped by 11 bases and J by 1 base, with 8 bases between them. Here the CDR3 reads CACAGNTEAFF. In nucleotides, the CDR3 is TGTGCCTGTGCGGGGAACACTGAAGCTTTCTTT.

The chain carries TRBV4-1 and TRBJ1-2; D gene unclear. V lost 5 bases, J lost 8 bases, and 21 bases lay in between. The CDR3 contains 15 residues. Germline V gene data show CDR1 as MGHRA and CDR2 as YSYEKL. CDR3 amino acids: CASSSMPGRYMGYTF. Here the CDR3 DNA reads TGCGCCAGCAGCTCAATGCCGGGAAGATATATGGGCTACACCTTC.

This chain links TRBV19 with TRBJ1-3, with 8 bases identical to TRBD1. The CDR3 spans 16 residues. The V segment lost 5 bases and the J segment 3 bases; nucleotides outside the gene matches: 9. Germline CDR1 LNHDA, CDR2 SQIVND (reference sequence). The DNA of the CDR3 is TGTGCCAGTAGTCCACCCCCGACAGGGGTTGGAAACACCATATATTTT. Protein product: CASSPPPTGVGNTIYF.

V is TRBV6-5 and J is TRBJ1-6; no reliable D call. This CDR3 spans 12 amino acids. With 7 bases removed from V and 9 bases from J, the gap between germline ends came to 10 bases. Germline CDR1 reads MNHEY; CDR2 reads SVGAGI. This chain's CDR3 is CASKFAGSPLHF. The CDR3, as DNA: TGTGCCAGCAAGTTCGCCGGTTCACCCCTCCACTTT.

V is TRBV4-3 and J is TRBJ1-3; D is unclear. Trimming took 4 bases from V and 4 from J, leaving 17 bases between them. CDR3 size: 16 residues. CDR1 is LGHNA, CDR2 YSLEER, per germline. In nucleotides, the CDR3 is TGCGCCAGCAGCCGCTTAAGGGAGGGATCAGGAAACACCATATATTTT. Translation gives CASSRLREGSGNTIYF.

V is TRBV18 and J is TRBJ1-3; D not resolved. The germline V and J ends were trimmed by 3 bases and 0 bases, with 9 bases remaining between them. The length of the CDR3 is 15 residues. Germline V gene data show CDR1 as KGHSH and CDR2 as LQKENI. The CDR3 is CASSPSGVSGNTIYF. Written as DNA, the CDR3 is TGTGCCAGCTCACCGTCAGGTGTCTCTGGAAACACCATATATTTT.

V and J are TRBV30 and TRBJ2-6, with unresolved D. The CDR3 is 12 amino acids. Germline loops: CDR1 GTSNPN, CDR2 SVGIG (reference sequence). Trimming took 5 bases from V and 4 from J, leaving 6 bases between them. CDR3 sequence (DNA): TGTGCCTGGGAACGGGGGGCCAACGTCCTGACTTTC. It specifies CAWERGANVLTF.

The genes are TRBV30 and TRBJ2-1, with a possible D match to TRBD2 (5 bases). This CDR3 is 13 amino acids long. V gave up 0 bases and J gave up 4 bases, with 7 bases separating them. In germline, CDR1 is GTSNPN, CDR2 SVGIG (reference sequence). Written as DNA, the CDR3 is TGTGCCTGGAGTGTACTAGGTTACAATGAGCAGTTCTTC. Translating it yields CAWSVLGYNEQFF.

The chain has TRBV6-1 and TRBJ2-7; D remains unclear. The CDR3 is 13 residues long. CDR1 and CDR2 from the germline V gene are MNHNS and SASEGT. Trimming took off 6 bases at V and 5 bases at J, with 14 bases between the two ends. As DNA, the CDR3 is TGTGCCAGCAGCCTTCTGGGTCTCGACGAGCAGTACTTC. Its protein product is CASSLLGLDEQYF.

This chain connects TRBV6-1 to TRBJ2-7, with 9 nucleotides matching TRBD2. J was trimmed by 4 bases and V by 8 bases; bases with no gene match: 6. This CDR3 contains 13 residues. Per the germline V gene, CDR1 is MNHNS and CDR2 is SASEGT. The CDR3 spells CASLSSGAYEQYF. The DNA of the CDR3 is TGTGCCAGCCTATCTAGCGGGGCATACGAGCAGTACTTC.